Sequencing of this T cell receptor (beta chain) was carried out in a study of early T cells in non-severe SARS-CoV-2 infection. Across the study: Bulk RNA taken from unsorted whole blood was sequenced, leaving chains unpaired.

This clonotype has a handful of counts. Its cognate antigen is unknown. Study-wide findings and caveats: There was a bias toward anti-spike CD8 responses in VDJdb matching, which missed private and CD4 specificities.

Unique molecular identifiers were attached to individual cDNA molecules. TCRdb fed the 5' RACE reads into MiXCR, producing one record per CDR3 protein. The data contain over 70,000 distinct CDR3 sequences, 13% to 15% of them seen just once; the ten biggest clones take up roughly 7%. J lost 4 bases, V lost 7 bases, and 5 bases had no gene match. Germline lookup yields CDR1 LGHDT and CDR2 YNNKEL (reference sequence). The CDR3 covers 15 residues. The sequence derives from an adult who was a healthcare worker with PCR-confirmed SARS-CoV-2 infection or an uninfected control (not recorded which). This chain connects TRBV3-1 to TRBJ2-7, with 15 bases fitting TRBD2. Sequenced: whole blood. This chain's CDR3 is CASTGTSGRRYEQYF. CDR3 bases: TGTGCCAGCACCGGGACTAGCGGGAGGAGGTACGAGCAGTACTTC.